The text below deals with one TCR beta chain. The sample holds many counts of this clonotype. This receptor's antigen is unknown. One base away there is no much larger clone; base qualities are not given. CDR1 and CDR2, looked up from the germline V gene (reference sequence), are DFQATT and SNEGSKA. Trimming takes 3 bases off V and 5 bases off J; junction bases not matched to a gene: 8. The CDR3 measures 14 amino acids from cysteine to phenylalanine. This entry keeps only the CDR3 DNA: 42 bases, framed from base 1. The sample comes from a study of regulatory T cells in long-lasting Graves disease (dated by TCRdb to the early 2020s). Regarding the study in general: Patients with newly diagnosed Graves' disease had been on antithyroid drugs for under 3 months. This study used TCR sequencing and RNA sequencing of peripheral blood to compare persistent Graves' disease patients against newly diagnosed Graves' disease patients. The study took place in China and was registered as a clinical trial. A total of 33 samples were covered by TCR sequencing, comprising around 13 persistent and roughly 20 newly diagnosed Graves' disease patients. General findings and caveats noted by the study authors: Lower TCR Shannon entropy and fewer highly expanded clones were observed in persistent Graves' disease patients than in newly diagnosed patients, which suggested clonal expansion. The authors noted that the small sample size was a limitation that may lower accuracy. Persistent disease showed preferential use of TRBV28, TRBJ1-2 and TRBJ2-5, whereas newly diagnosed disease favored TRBV20-1 and TRBJ2-1. Only peripheral blood was studied, because thyroid tissue, the primary lesion, was inaccessible. Only the TCR beta chain was sequenced and analyzed. Patients with persistent disease shared more public clonotypes (around 2,500) than newly diagnosed patients did (around 980).

Library creation used multiplex PCR. TCRdb lists the instrument as Illumina HiSeq 4000. CDR3 regions were amplified by Arm-PCR with iRepertoire HTBI primers to construct TCR beta libraries. Before sequencing, the PCR products went through gel purification. In the original analysis: A total of fewer than 80 TRBV and some 15 TRBJ segments were identified across samples and were used for gene usage analysis of CDR3 amino acid clonotypes. Filtered high-quality paired reads were merged into contigs using COPE and FqMerger. Contigs were aligned with BLAST to IMGT TRBV, TRBD and TRBJ reference genes, and CDR3 was defined per IMGT. Clonotypes above 0.1% frequency were classified as highly expanded clones. Shannon entropy served as the measure of repertoire diversity, while the Gini coefficient captured V-J evenness. Clonotypes shared by more than one individual were considered public. In TCRdb, the public reads were trimmed at Q25 with fastp and aligned with MiXCR, with productive beta chains retained. Rows are unified per CDR3 protein, each entry keeping the most common DNA and genes. The V and J calls and clone size come from TCRdb's table, not from the authors' own analysis. The sample data list a few hundred thousand distinct CDR3 sequences, and around 21% of these were observed just once. Of the sample, 11% to 15% falls within the top ten clones.

In light of the paper, this sample's time point label describes: newly diagnosed GD, antithyroid drugs for less than 3 months. For both TCR sequencing and RNA sequencing, RNA was extracted from PBMCs using TRIzol. The diagnosis of Graves' disease was made according to American Thyroid Association guidelines. Patients were recruited from an endocrinology department in Xi'an, China. From each patient, approximately 10 milliliters of peripheral blood was collected into an EDTA anticoagulant tube. Ficoll Paque Plus density gradient separation was used to isolate PBMCs, and no further T cell sorting was done. RNA quality was checked with an Agilent 2100 Bioanalyzer and agarose gel, and concentration with a NanoDrop 2000.

The receptor chain draws on TRBV20-1 and TRBJ1-1, and TRBD1 aligns with 8 junction nucleotides. The sequences come from peripheral blood mononuclear cells (PBMCs), collected at new diagnosis, from a patient treated with antithyroid drugs. This receptor was taken from a female donor with Graves disease. The DNA sequence is given as TGCAGTGCTAGCATACAGGGGGGGGAAACTGAAGCTTTCTTT. It is translated as CSASIQGGETEAFF.